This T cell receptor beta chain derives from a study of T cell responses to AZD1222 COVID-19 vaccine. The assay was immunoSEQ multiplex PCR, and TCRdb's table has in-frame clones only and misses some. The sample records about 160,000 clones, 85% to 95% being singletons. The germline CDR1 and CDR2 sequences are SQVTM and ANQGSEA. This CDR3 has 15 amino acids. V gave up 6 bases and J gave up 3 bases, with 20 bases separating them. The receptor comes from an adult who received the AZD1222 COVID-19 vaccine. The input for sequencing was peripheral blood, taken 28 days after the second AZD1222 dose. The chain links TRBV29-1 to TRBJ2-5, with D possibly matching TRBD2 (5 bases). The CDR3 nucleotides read TGCAGCGTCACCTACCTCCGGGATCCAAAAGAGACCCAGTACTTC. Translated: CSVTYLRDPKETQYF.